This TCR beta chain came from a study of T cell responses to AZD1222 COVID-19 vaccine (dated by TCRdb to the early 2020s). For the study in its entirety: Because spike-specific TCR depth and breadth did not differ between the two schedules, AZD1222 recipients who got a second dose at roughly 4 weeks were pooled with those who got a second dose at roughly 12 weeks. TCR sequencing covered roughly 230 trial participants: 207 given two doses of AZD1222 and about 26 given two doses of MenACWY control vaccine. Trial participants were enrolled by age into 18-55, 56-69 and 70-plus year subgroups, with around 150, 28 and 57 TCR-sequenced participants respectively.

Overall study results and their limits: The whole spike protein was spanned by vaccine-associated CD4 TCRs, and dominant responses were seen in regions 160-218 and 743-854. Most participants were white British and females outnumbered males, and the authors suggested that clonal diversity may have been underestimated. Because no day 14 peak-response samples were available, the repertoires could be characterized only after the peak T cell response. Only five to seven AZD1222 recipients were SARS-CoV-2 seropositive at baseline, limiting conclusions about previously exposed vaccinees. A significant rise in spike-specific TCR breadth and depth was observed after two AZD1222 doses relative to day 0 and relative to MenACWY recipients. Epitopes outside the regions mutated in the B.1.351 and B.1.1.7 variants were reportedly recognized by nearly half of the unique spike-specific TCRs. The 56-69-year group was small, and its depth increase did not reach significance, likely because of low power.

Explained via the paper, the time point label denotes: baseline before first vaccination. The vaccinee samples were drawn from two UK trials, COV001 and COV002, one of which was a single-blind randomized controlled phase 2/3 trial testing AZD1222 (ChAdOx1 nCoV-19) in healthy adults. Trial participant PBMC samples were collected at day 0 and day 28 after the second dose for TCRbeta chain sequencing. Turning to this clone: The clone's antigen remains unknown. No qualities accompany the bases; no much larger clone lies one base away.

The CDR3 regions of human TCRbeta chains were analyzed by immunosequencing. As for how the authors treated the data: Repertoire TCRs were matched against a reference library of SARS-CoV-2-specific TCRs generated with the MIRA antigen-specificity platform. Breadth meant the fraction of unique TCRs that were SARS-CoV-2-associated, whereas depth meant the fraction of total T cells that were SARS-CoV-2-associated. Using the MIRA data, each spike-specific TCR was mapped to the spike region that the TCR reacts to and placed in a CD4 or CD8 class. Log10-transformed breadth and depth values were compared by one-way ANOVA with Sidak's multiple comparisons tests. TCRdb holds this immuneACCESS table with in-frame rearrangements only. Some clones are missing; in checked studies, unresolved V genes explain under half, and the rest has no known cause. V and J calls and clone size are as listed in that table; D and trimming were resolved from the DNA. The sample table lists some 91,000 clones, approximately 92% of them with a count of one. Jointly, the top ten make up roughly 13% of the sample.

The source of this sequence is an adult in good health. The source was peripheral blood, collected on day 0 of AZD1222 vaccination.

The CDR3 reads as follows: CASVGHINTEAFF. The DNA sequence reads TGTGCCAGCGTGGGCCATATAAACACTGAAGCTTTCTTT. The chain is assembled from TRBV14 and TRBJ1-1, with an unclear D gene assignment. Via the germline V gene, CDR1 is SGHDN and CDR2 FVKESK. V is clipped by 8 bases and J by 2 bases, and the sequence between their germline boundaries is 12 bases long. The CDR3 spans 13 residues, from the cysteine through the phenylalanine. The kept DNA is CDR3 alone, 39 bases in frame from the first base.